These T cell receptor beta chains were read from a single sample in a study of preoperative IRX-2 immunotherapy in early breast cancer. Using immunoSEQ multiplex PCR, the repertoire was profiled, and TCRdb retains in-frame clones only, with some absent. Here the sample spans over 60,000 clones, less than 95% being singletons. Sampling was done from a patient treated with IRX-2 immunotherapy. Receptors originate from a human donor with breast cancer. The conserved cysteine and the conserved F or W are not part of the CDR3 here. The order of the fields is CDR3 protein, V gene, J gene.

CDR3: ASSQDSPRVGTEAF
V: TRBV4-3
J: TRBJ1-1

CDR3: ASSFPGTGSYEQY
V: TRBV5-6
J: TRBJ2-7

CDR3: ASSSGPGTEAF
V: TRBV11-3
J: TRBJ1-1

CDR3: ASSLRDTYRELF
V: TRBV7-9
J: TRBJ2-2

CDR3: ASIGSSPMLRYEQY
V: TRBV28
J: TRBJ2-7

CDR3: ASSLVSSNQPQH
V: TRBV5-6
J: TRBJ1-5

CDR3: ASSYGTIPTGELF
V: TRBV5-4
J: TRBJ2-2

CDR3: ASSVNSGNTIY
V: TRBV11-2
J: TRBJ1-3

CDR3: ASSRTNTGELF
V: TRBV6-5
J: TRBJ2-2

CDR3: ASRPQGISGNTIY
V: TRBV7-8
J: TRBJ1-3

CDR3: ASSLGPGDYGYT
V: TRBV13
J: TRBJ1-2

CDR3: ASSFTGGGNQPQH
V: TRBV7-2
J: TRBJ1-5

CDR3: ASTRGTRGNNSPLH
V: TRBV27
J: TRBJ1-6

CDR3: ASSYSAEEETQY
V: TRBV6-6
J: TRBJ2-5

CDR3: ASSLTGTTNTGELF
V: TRBV4-2
J: TRBJ2-2

CDR3: ASSHTDNYGYT
V: TRBV18
J: TRBJ1-2

CDR3: ASKVSPLAGASGGELF
V: TRBV5-1
J: TRBJ2-2

CDR3: ASSQYGSEQY
V: TRBV23-1
J: TRBJ2-7

CDR3: ASRDGNPGNTIY
V: TRBV5-1
J: TRBJ1-3

CDR3: ASSWGGVRSPLH
V: TRBV6-5
J: TRBJ1-6

CDR3: ASSYSEENTEAF
V: TRBV6-5
J: TRBJ1-1

CDR3: ASSDDRAGKPF
V: TRBV25-1
J: TRBJ1-1

CDR3: ASSTGPATPEAF
V: TRBV7-2
J: TRBJ1-1

CDR3: AVPLRDSTDTQY
V: TRBV28
J: TRBJ2-3

CDR3: ASSLSWAGYDEQY
V: TRBV11-2
J: TRBJ2-7

CDR3: ASSVNEIELSYNEQF
V: TRBV9
J: TRBJ2-1

CDR3: ATDGTSGPSLTNEQF
V: TRBV15
J: TRBJ2-1

CDR3: ASSVSRDHNEQY
V: TRBV7-6
J: TRBJ2-7

CDR3: ASSRLGNSGANVLT
V: TRBV4-2
J: TRBJ2-6

CDR3: ARQGPGTRGRRGNEQF
V: TRBV2
J: TRBJ2-1

CDR3: ASSFRQGHTIY
V: TRBV5-8
J: TRBJ1-3

CDR3: ASSMGGGPDTQY
V: TRBV5-8
J: TRBJ2-3

CDR3: SVEAGTYEQY
V: TRBV29-1
J: TRBJ2-7

CDR3: ASSPKSSRDTQY
V: TRBV7-3
J: TRBJ2-3

CDR3: ASSLTMNTEAF
V: TRBV7-7
J: TRBJ1-1

CDR3: ASSLGIDRTNQPQH
V: TRBV7-9
J: TRBJ1-5

CDR3: ASSTYLHSYNEQF
V: TRBV7-9
J: TRBJ2-1